This T cell receptor beta chain was retrieved from a study of T cells after yellow fever vaccination. TCRdb re-derived calls from the 5' RACE reads in MiXCR, one entry per CDR3 protein. The data contain about 26,000 distinct CDR3 sequences, under 5.5% of them singletons. This clonotype was counted many times. Trimming pared 1 base from V and 5 bases from J, leaving 11 bases between. Germline values: CDR1 LNHNV, CDR2 YYDKDF (reference sequence). The CDR3 has 14 amino acids. This material consisted of PBMCs, either bulk or a sorted T-cell subset (CD4+, CD8+, memory, or dextramer-sorted; not recorded which), taken on the day of the yellow fever booster vaccination. The rearrangement uses TRBV15 and TRBJ2-5; D gene uncertain. The sequence was collected from a man younger than 35 who received the YFV17D yellow fever vaccine. The CDR3 sequence is CATSRGAVGETQYF. CDR3 coding DNA: TGTGCCACCAGCAGAGGGGCGGTTGGGGAGACCCAGTACTTC. The whole variable domain, remainder taken from reference TRBV15 and TRBJ2-5, is DAMVIQNPRYQVTQFGKPVTLSCSQTLNHNVMYWYQQKSSQAPKLLFHYYDKDFNNEADTPDNFQSRRPNTSFCFLDIRSPGLGDTAMYLCATSRGAVGETQYFGPGTRLLVL.